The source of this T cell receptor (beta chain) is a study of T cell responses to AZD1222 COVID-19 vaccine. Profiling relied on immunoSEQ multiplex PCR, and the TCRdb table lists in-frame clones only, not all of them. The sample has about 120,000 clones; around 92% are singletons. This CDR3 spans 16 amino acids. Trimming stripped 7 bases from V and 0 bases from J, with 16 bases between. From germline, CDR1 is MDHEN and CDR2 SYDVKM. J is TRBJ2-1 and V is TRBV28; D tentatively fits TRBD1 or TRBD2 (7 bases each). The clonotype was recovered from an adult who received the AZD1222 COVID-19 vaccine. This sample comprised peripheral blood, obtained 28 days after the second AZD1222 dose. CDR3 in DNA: TGTGCCAGCACTTCCAGGGGGGGAAGCTCCTACAATGAGCAGTTCTTC. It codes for CASTSRGGSSYNEQFF.